Listed here is a single T cell receptor beta chain. The record originates from a study of human T cells and chemical hapten exposure. Background on the study: Patients were given diphenylcyclopropenone on the scalp weekly across the approximately 22-week study.

The J segment lost 1 base and the V segment lost 6 bases, leaving 3 bases of the junction unmatched. Germline CDR1 and CDR2: KGHSH and LQKENI. This CDR3 spans 15 amino acids. Via MiXCR, TCRdb re-called the RACE reads, giving one row per CDR3 protein. The sample contains about 180,000 distinct CDR3 sequences, about 31% of which appear only once. Time point: pre-sensitization, week 0. Treatment noted: therapeutic diphenylcyclopropenone sensitization with weekly scalp DPC. Drawing of blood took place ahead of applying each patch test. The study enrolled 18 to 70-year-old alopecia patients suitable for DPC.

Sequencing was performed on whole blood, taken in connection with sensitization to the hapten diphenylcyclopropenone (DPC). This chain uses TRBV18 with TRBJ2-3; 11 bases are shared with TRBD2. This clonotype was obtained from a young woman with alopecia areata. Some clones in this sample may be carry-over from other donors' samples. The CDR3 region is CASSPGLAGTDTQYF. The CDR3 DNA reads TGTGCCAGCTCCCCGGGACTAGCGGGCACAGATACGCAGTATTTT. Looking up the rest from reference TRBV18 and TRBJ2-3 gives the full variable domain: NAGVMQNPRHLVRRRGQEARLRCSPMKGHSHVYWYRQLPEEGLKFMVYLQKENIIDESGMPKERFSAEFPKEGPSILRIQQVVRGDSAAYFCASSPGLAGTDTQYFGPGTRLTVL.